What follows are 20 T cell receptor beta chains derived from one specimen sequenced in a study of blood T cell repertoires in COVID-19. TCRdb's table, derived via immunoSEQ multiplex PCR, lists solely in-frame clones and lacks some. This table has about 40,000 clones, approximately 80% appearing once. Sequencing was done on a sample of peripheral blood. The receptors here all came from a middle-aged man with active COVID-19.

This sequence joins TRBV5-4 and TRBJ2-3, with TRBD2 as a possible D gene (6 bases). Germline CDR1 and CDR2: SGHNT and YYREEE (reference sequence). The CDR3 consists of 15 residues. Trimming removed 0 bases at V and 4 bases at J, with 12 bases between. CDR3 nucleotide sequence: TGTGCCAGCAGCTTGGACGGTAGCGGTGCAGATACGCAGTATTTT. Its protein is CASSLDGSGADTQYF.

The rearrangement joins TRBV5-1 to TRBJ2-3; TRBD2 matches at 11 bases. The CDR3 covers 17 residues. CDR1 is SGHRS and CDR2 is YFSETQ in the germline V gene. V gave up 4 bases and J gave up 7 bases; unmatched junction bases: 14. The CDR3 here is CASSAVGLAGGPYTQYF. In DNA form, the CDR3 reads TGCGCCAGCAGCGCCGTTGGGTTAGCGGGAGGGCCTTATACGCAGTATTTT.

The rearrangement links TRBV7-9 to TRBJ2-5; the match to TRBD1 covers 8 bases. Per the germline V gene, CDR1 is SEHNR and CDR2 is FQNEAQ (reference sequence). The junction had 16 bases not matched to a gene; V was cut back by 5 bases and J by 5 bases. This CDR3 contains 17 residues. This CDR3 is CASSTRKSTGGGETQYF. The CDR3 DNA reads TGTGCCAGCAGCACCAGAAAAAGCACAGGGGGAGGTGAGACCCAGTACTTC.

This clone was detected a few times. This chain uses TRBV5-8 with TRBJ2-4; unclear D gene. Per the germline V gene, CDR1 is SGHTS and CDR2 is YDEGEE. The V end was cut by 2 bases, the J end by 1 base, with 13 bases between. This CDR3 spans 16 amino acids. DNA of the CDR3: TGTGCCAGCAGCTTTGACATGCTATCGGCCAAAAACATTCAGTACTTC. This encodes CASSFDMLSAKNIQYF.

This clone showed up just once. CDR3: CASSKEPRKNYEQYF. The CDR3 nucleotides read TGTGCCAGCAGCAAAGAACCCAGGAAAAACTACGAGCAGTACTTC. This chain links TRBV21-1 with TRBJ2-7; TRBD1, the table's D call, was not compared with the DNA. TRBV21-1 is a pseudogene segment. This CDR3 is built from 15 residues.

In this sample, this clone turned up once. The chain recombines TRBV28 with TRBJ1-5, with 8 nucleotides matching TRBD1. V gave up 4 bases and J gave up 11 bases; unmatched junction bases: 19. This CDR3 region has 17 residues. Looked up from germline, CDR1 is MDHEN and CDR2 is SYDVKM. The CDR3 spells CASSSMGTGGIRMSQHF. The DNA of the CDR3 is TGTGCCAGCAGTTCTATGGGGACAGGCGGAATTAGAATGTCCCAGCATTTT.

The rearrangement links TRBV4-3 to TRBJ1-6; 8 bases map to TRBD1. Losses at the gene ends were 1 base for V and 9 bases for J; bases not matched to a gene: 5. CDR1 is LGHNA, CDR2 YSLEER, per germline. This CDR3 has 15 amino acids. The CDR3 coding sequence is TGCGCCAGCAGCCAAGCCGGACAGGGCCCTTCACCCCTCCACTTT. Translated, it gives CASSQAGQGPSPLHF.

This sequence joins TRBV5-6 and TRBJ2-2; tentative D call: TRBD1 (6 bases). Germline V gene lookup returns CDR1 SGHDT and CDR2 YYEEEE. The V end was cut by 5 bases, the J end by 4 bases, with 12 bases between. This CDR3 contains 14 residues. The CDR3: CASRRLQGTGELFF. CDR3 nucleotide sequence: TGTGCCAGCAGACGCCTACAGGGCACCGGGGAGCTGTTTTTT.

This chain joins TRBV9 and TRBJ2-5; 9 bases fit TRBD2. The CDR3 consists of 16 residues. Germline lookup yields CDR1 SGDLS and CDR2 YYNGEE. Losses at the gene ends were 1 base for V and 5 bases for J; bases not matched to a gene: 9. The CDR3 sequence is CASSVRRAGGLETQYF. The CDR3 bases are TGTGCCAGCAGCGTACGACGAGCGGGGGGTCTGGAGACCCAGTACTTC.

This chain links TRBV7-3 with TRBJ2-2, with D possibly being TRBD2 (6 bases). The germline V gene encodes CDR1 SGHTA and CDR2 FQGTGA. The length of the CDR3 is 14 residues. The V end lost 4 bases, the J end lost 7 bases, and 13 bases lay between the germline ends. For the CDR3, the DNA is TGTGCCAGCAGCTCCGACAGCGGGCGCGGGGAGCTGTTTTTT. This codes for CASSSDSGRGELFF.

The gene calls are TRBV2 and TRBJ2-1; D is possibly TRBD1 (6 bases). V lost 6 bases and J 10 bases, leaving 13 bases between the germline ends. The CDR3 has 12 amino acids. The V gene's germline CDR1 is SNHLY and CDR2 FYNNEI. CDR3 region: CASRDAGTEQFF. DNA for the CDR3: TGTGCCAGCAGGGACGCCGGGACAGAGCAGTTCTTC.

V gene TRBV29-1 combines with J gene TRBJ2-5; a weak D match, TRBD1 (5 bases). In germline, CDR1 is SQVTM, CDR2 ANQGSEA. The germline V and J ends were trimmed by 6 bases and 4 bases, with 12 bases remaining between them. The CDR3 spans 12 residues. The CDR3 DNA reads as TGCAGCGTCCAGGGTGGACCAGAGACCCAGTACTTC. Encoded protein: CSVQGGPETQYF.

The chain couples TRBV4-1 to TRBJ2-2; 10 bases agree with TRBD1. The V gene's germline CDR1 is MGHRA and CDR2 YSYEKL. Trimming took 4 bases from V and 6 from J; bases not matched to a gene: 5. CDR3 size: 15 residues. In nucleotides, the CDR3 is TGCGCCAGCAGCCGGGGACAGGGGAAGGCCGGGGAGCTGTTTTTT. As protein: CASSRGQGKAGELFF.

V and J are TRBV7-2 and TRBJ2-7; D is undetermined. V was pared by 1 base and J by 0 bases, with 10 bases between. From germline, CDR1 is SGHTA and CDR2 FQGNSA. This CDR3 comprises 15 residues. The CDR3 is CASSLGLSRSYEQYF. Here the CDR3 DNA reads TGTGCCAGCAGCTTAGGCCTAAGCCGCTCCTACGAGCAGTACTTC.

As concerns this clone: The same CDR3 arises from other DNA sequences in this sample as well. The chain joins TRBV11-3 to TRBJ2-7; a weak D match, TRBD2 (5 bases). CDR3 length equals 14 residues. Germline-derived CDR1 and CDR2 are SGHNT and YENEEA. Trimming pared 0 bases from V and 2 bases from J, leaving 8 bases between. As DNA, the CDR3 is TGTGCCAGCAGCTTAGACCCGGGAACCTACGAGCAGTACTTC. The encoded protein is CASSLDPGTYEQYF.

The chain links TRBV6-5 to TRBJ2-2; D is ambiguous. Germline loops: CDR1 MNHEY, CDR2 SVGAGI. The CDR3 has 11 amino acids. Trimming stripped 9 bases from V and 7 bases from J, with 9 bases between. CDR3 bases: TGTGCCAGTTCCTCCCGCGGGGAGCTGTTTTTT. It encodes CASSSRGELFF.

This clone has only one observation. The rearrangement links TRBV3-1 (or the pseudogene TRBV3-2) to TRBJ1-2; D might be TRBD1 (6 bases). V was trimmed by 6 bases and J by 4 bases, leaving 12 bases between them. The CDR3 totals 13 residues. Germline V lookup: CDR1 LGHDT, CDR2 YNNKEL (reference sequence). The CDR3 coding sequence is TGTGCCAGCAGGGACAGTGGGACCTATGGCTACACCTTC. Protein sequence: CASRDSGTYGYTF.

The CDR3 region has the DNA TGTGCCAGCAGCTCCCCCAGGGTGTACGAGCAGTACTTC. It is translated as CASSSPRVYEQYF. The V gene is TRBV11-3, the J gene TRBJ2-7, with D possibly TRBD1 on 5 matching bases. V was trimmed by 4 bases and J by 4 bases, leaving 11 bases between them. CDR3 length: 13 residues. Germline V lookup: CDR1 SGHNT, CDR2 YENEEA. Combining the CDR3 with reference TRBV11-3 and TRBJ2-7 gives the whole variable domain EAGVVQSPRYKIIEKKQPVAFWCNPISGHNTLYWYLQNLGQGPELLIRYENEEAVDDSQLPKDRFSAERLKGVDSTLKIQPAELGDSAVYLCASSSPRVYEQYFGPGTRLTVT.

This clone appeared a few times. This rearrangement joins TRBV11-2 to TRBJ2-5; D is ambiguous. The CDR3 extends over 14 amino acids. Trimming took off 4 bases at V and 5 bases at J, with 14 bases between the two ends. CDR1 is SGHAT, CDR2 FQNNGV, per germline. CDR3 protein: CASSSLRLPETQYF. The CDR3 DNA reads TGTGCCAGCAGCTCTCTGAGACTCCCCGAGACCCAGTACTTC.

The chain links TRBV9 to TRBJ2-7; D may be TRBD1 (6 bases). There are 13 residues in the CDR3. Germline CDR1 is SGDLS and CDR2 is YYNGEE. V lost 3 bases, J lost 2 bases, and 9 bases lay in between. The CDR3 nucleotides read TGTGCCAGCAGCGAGGGACACACCTACGAGCAGTACTTC. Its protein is CASSEGHTYEQYF.